The 32 T cell receptor beta chains reported below all come from one sample, sequenced in a study of blood T cell repertoires in COVID-19. Some clones are missing from TCRdb's copy, which holds only in-frame ones; the method was immunoSEQ multiplex PCR. The sample contains about 160,000 clones, 85% of which appear only once. The specimen sequenced was peripheral blood. The receptors come from a woman aged 60 to 75 with COVID-19, enrolled during active disease.

The chain links TRBV7-2 to TRBJ1-4, with no clear D. CDR1 SGHTA and CDR2 FQGNSA come from the germline V gene. The CDR3 covers 16 residues. V shed 2 bases and J shed 4 bases, with 14 bases lying between them. The CDR3 protein is CASSLNPRAGNEKLFF. The CDR3 bases are TGTGCCAGCAGCTTAAACCCCCGGGCGGGTAATGAAAAACTGTTTTTT.

The J gene is TRBJ2-1, the V gene TRBV5-1; 10 bases line up with TRBD2. V shed 0 bases, J shed 7 bases, and the junction held 10 bases outside the gene matches. Germline assignment: CDR1 SGHRS and CDR2 YFSETQ. The CDR3 runs to 17 residues. CDR3 region: CASSLVLFSGRGNEQFF. The CDR3 nucleotides read TGCGCCAGCAGCTTGGTGTTATTCAGCGGGAGGGGGAATGAGCAGTTCTTC.

The chain is built from TRBV15 and TRBJ1-4; D is undetermined. V was clipped by 0 bases and J by 1 base, with 9 bases between them. This CDR3 has 16 amino acids. From germline, CDR1 is LNHNV and CDR2 YYDKDF (reference sequence). CDR3 amino acids: CATSRDVPQTNEKLFF. The CDR3 region has the DNA TGTGCCACCAGCAGAGATGTTCCACAAACTAATGAAAAACTGTTTTTT.

This sequence joins TRBV4-2 and TRBJ1-2; 9 bases are a match to TRBD1. The ends lost 0 bases at V and 2 bases at J; junction bases unmatched: 10. The germline V gene has CDR1 LGHNA and CDR2 YNFKEQ. The CDR3 consists of 18 residues. CDR3 sequence: CASSQDISYGTGNYGYTF. The CDR3 DNA is TGTGCCAGCAGCCAAGATATCAGCTACGGGACAGGGAACTATGGCTACACCTTC.

V is TRBV9 and J is TRBJ2-2; 8 bases are a match to TRBD1. The germline V gene encodes CDR1 SGDLS and CDR2 YYNGEE. Trimming took 1 base from V and 6 from J; bases not matched to a gene: 14. This CDR3 is built from 18 residues. CDR3 DNA: TGTGCCAGCAGCGTACAGGGGGCGTTGGTTTATCGGGCCGGGGAGCTGTTTTTT. As protein: CASSVQGALVYRAGELFF.

The chain joins TRBV10-3 to TRBJ2-5, with D possibly being TRBD2 (6 bases). Trimming shortened V by 7 bases and J by 4 bases, and 13 bases separated the two germline ends. Germline values: CDR1 ENHRY, CDR2 SYGVKD. The CDR3 is 13 residues long. The DNA of the CDR3 is TGTGCCATCAATTCTAGGGGAGGAGAGACCCAGTACTTC. It is translated as CAINSRGGETQYF.

The chain recombines TRBV5-6 with TRBJ2-3; D might be TRBD1 (6 bases). The germline V gene has CDR1 SGHDT and CDR2 YYEEEE. Trimming removed 0 bases at V and 7 bases at J, with 15 bases between. CDR3 length: 15 residues. CDR3 coding DNA: TGTGCCAGCAGCTTGGGGCAGGGGTTGGTAAATACGCAGTATTTT. Its translation is CASSLGQGLVNTQYF.

This clone was observed a single time. The chain combines TRBV4-1 with TRBJ2-1, with D tentatively TRBD2 (5 bases). CDR3 length: 16 amino acids. CDR1 and CDR2 from the germline V gene are MGHRA and YSYEKL. Trimming removed 2 bases at V and 4 bases at J, with 15 bases between. As DNA, the CDR3 is TGCGCCAGCAGCCAAAAGGACTTCAGAACTTACAATGAGCAGTTCTTC. Protein product: CASSQKDFRTYNEQFF.

The chain combines TRBV5-1 with TRBJ1-3; 12 bases are a match to TRBD1. The V gene end was trimmed by 2 bases and the J gene end by 6 bases; junction bases not matched to a gene: 6. This CDR3 is 16 amino acids long. From germline, CDR1 is SGHRS and CDR2 YFSETQ. The CDR3 coding sequence is TGCGCCAGCAGCTTCGGGACAGGGGGCGCGTTAAACACCATATATTTT. Encoded protein: CASSFGTGGALNTIYF.

The rearrangement links TRBV5-1 to TRBJ2-3; 9 bases agree with TRBD1. V was pared by 4 bases and J by 6 bases, with 9 bases of the junction left unmatched. Germline V gene sequence: CDR1 SGHRS, CDR2 YFSETQ. CDR3 length: 15 residues. In DNA form, the CDR3 reads TGCGCCAGCAGCGGTGACGGACAGGGGAAGGATACGCAGTATTTT. Protein: CASSGDGQGKDTQYF.

The gene calls are TRBV3-1 (or the pseudogene TRBV3-2) and TRBJ1-2; the D is unclear. From germline, CDR1 is LGHDT and CDR2 YNNKEL (reference sequence). CDR3 length: 12 amino acids. The germline V and J ends were trimmed by 2 bases and 4 bases, with 5 bases remaining between them. Written as DNA, the CDR3 is TGTGCCAGCAGCCAACGTAGCTATGGCTACACCTTC. Translated: CASSQRSYGYTF.

The V and J genes are TRBV3-1 (or the pseudogene TRBV3-2) and TRBJ1-1; D is unresolved. V lost 0 bases and J 3 bases, leaving 5 bases between the germline ends. From germline, CDR1 is LGHDT and CDR2 YNNKEL (reference sequence). This CDR3 is 13 amino acids long. This chain's CDR3 is CASSQERDTEAFF. The DNA for the CDR3 is TGTGCCAGCAGCCAAGAGAGGGACACTGAAGCTTTCTTT.

This chain uses TRBV7-3 with TRBJ2-5, with unresolved D. Germline CDR1 SGHTA, CDR2 FQGTGA. Trimming pared 1 base from V and 5 bases from J, leaving 14 bases between. CDR3 length equals 15 residues. The DNA of the CDR3 is TGTGCCAGCAGCTTAAATGTGGCCGTCGGGGAGACCCAGTACTTC. The encoded protein is CASSLNVAVGETQYF.

This chain connects TRBV10-1 to TRBJ2-1, with D perhaps matching TRBD2 (5 bases). This CDR3 has 14 residues. V was shortened by 2 bases and J by 3 bases, with 8 bases between the two germline ends. Per germline, CDR1 WNHNN and CDR2 SYGVQD (reference sequence). Here the CDR3 DNA reads TGCGCCAGCAGTGAGGCCGGACTCTACAATGAGCAGTTCTTC. Translation gives CASSEAGLYNEQFF.

The DNA of the CDR3 is TGTGCCAGCAGCTTATGGGGGGAAGATACGCAGTATTTT. This codes for CASSLWGEDTQYF. This chain joins TRBV5-8 and TRBJ2-3, with D perhaps matching TRBD2 (6 bases). The CDR3 totals 13 residues. Germline-derived CDR1 and CDR2 are SGHTS and YDEGEE. Trimming removed 2 bases at V and 5 bases at J, with 9 bases between. The complete variable domain, with remaining parts taken from reference TRBV5-8 and TRBJ2-3, reads EAGVTQSPTHLIKTRGQQATLRCSPISGHTSVYWYQQALGLGLQFLLWYDEGEERNRGNFPPRFSGRQFPNYSSELNVNALELEDSALYLCASSLWGEDTQYFGPGTRLTVL.

The rearrangement joins TRBV6-5 to TRBJ1-5, with 8 bases lining up with TRBD1. Germline loops: CDR1 MNHEY, CDR2 SVGAGI. This CDR3 is built from 15 residues. With V trimmed by 5 bases and J by 4 bases, 7 bases remained unmatched. In DNA form, the CDR3 reads TGTGCCAGCAGTACCACAGGGGGTTTGAATCAGCCCCAGCATTTT. Protein: CASSTTGGLNQPQHF.

This clone appeared once. The chain recombines TRBV5-1 with TRBJ2-2; TRBD1 agrees at 9 bases. V was clipped by 5 bases and J by 4 bases; unmatched bases: 3. The germline V gene encodes CDR1 SGHRS and CDR2 YFSETQ. There are 14 residues in the CDR3. The CDR3 DNA reads as TGCGCCAGCAGTCGGGACAGGGTCACCGGGGAGCTGTTTTTT. This encodes CASSRDRVTGELFF.

The chain couples TRBV3-1 (or the pseudogene TRBV3-2) to TRBJ1-1; TRBD1 aligns across 7 bases. The germline V gene has CDR1 LGHDT and CDR2 YNNKEL (reference sequence). After removal of 1 base from V and 11 bases from J, the junction contained 7 bases not matched to a gene. The CDR3 extends over 13 amino acids. CDR3 DNA sequence: TGTGCCAGCAGCCAAGCCAGGACAGGCGCGGCTTTCTTT. Translating gives CASSQARTGAAFF.

The CDR3 sequence is CASSYSAGVGAYEQYF. The CDR3 bases are TGTGCCAGCAGTTACTCCGCGGGAGTGGGGGCCTACGAGCAGTACTTC. The rearrangement links TRBV6-2 or TRBV6-3 to TRBJ2-7; 7 nucleotides match TRBD2. This CDR3 spans 16 amino acids. The germline V gene encodes CDR1 MNHEY and CDR2 SVGEGT. V was pared by 0 bases and J by 2 bases, with 7 bases of the junction left unmatched.

DNA of the CDR3: TGTGCCAGCAGCCTCCTCGAGGACTCTGGAAACACCATATATTTT. This gives the protein CASSLLEDSGNTIYF. V is TRBV4-2 and J is TRBJ1-3; D not resolved. The CDR3 totals 15 residues. Germline CDR1 LGHNA, CDR2 YNFKEQ. Trimming cost V 4 bases and J 0 bases, with 10 bases left between them.

J is TRBJ1-1 and V is TRBV11-2; 9 positions match TRBD1. The CDR3 sequence is 16 residues long. Germline V lookup: CDR1 SGHAT, CDR2 FQNNGV. V lost 8 bases and J lost 5; bases outside the gene matches: 15. The CDR3, as DNA: TGTGCCAGCCGGAGGAGGAAACAGGGGGCGAAAACTGAAGCTTTCTTT. Translating it yields CASRRRKQGAKTEAFF.

This rearrangement joins TRBV18 to TRBJ2-7, with 8 nucleotides matching TRBD1. Germline CDR1 is KGHSH and CDR2 is LQKENI. Trimming took 3 bases from V and 5 from J; bases not matched to a gene: 3. The CDR3 covers 13 residues. The CDR3 DNA follows: TGTGCCAGCTCACCGTTACAGGGGGACGAGCAGTACTTC. This encodes CASSPLQGDEQYF.

The chain combines TRBV7-3 with TRBJ2-3; D is perhaps TRBD2 (5 bases). The CDR3 sequence is 14 residues long. CDR1 and CDR2 from the germline V gene are SGHTA and FQGTGA. The V gene lost 2 bases and the J gene lost 2 bases, with 8 bases spanning the gap. The DNA for the CDR3 is TGTGCCAGCAGCTTACAGCTAGCCACAGATACGCAGTATTTT. Translating gives CASSLQLATDTQYF.

The sample holds one count of this clone. V usage is TRBV27 and J usage is TRBJ2-7; D is ambiguous. Germline assignment: CDR1 MNHEY and CDR2 SMNVEV (reference sequence). The germline V and J ends were trimmed by 7 bases and 4 bases, with 14 bases remaining between them. This CDR3 is built from 13 residues. The CDR3 nucleotides read TGTGCCAGCACCTCCCCTCCAGGATACGAGCAGTACTTC. Protein sequence: CASTSPPGYEQYF.

The V call is TRBV5-8, the J call TRBJ1-5; 8 bases are shared with TRBD1. Germline-derived CDR1 and CDR2 are SGHTS and YDEGEE. The V segment lost 3 bases and the J segment 3 bases; nucleotides outside the gene matches: 11. The CDR3 runs to 17 residues. The CDR3 bases are TGTGCCAGCAGCTCGATCGGACAGGGTGGTTTCAATCAGCCCCAGCATTTT. This codes for CASSSIGQGGFNQPQHF.

This chain joins TRBV10-3 and TRBJ2-1, with D possibly being TRBD2 (5 bases). The germline CDR1 and CDR2 sequences are ENHRY and SYGVKD. The CDR3 runs 14 residues. With 4 bases removed from V and 1 base from J, the gap between germline ends came to 8 bases. The CDR3 DNA is TGTGCCATCAGTGTTGGCGGGTCCTACAATGAGCAGTTCTTC. This gives the protein CAISVGGSYNEQFF.

V and J are TRBV5-6 and TRBJ1-1, with 7 nucleotides matching TRBD1. Germline V gene data show CDR1 as SGHDT and CDR2 as YYEEEE. Losses at the gene ends were 3 bases for V and 1 base for J; bases not matched to a gene: 9. This CDR3 region has 16 residues. The CDR3 loop reads CASSSTDRVRNTEAFF. In DNA form, the CDR3 reads TGTGCCAGCAGCTCCACCGACAGGGTACGGAACACTGAAGCTTTCTTT.

The V and J genes are TRBV4-2 and TRBJ2-3, with D maybe TRBD2 (6 bases). CDR1 is LGHNA, CDR2 YNFKEQ, per germline. Trimming left V 1 base short and J 0 bases short, with 17 bases between. The CDR3 has 18 amino acids. In DNA form, the CDR3 reads TGTGCCAGCAGCCAAGGTTGGGCTAGCGCGACTAGCACAGATACGCAGTATTTT. The encoded protein is CASSQGWASATSTDTQYF.

This CDR3 reads CASSSDRAYGYTF. The CDR3 DNA reads TGTGCCAGCAGCTCGGACAGGGCCTATGGCTACACCTTC. The chain has TRBV5-4 and TRBJ1-2, with TRBD1 identical over 8 bases. J was trimmed by 4 bases and V by 3 bases; bases with no gene match: 2. Germline V gives CDR1 SGHNT, CDR2 YYREEE (reference sequence). The CDR3 is made up of 13 amino acids.

CDR3 loop: CASSFGAGGDEQYF. The CDR3 DNA is TGTGCCAGCAGTTTCGGGGCAGGGGGCGACGAGCAGTACTTC. The chain recombines TRBV27 with TRBJ2-7; 8 nucleotides align to TRBD1. V shed 3 bases and J 5 bases; nucleotides not matched to a gene: 6. This CDR3 contains 14 residues. Germline CDR1 reads MNHEY; CDR2 reads SMNVEV (reference sequence).

The V gene is TRBV19, the J gene TRBJ1-5, with 7 bases that match TRBD1. Germline V gene sequence: CDR1 LNHDA, CDR2 SQIVND (reference sequence). V dropped 7 bases and J dropped 4; count of bases not matched to a gene: 7. The CDR3 sequence is 14 residues long. The CDR3 DNA reads TGTGCCAGTAATCTCCGGGACAGTAATCAGCCCCAGCATTTT. This sequence encodes CASNLRDSNQPQHF.

The V and J genes are TRBV7-3 and TRBJ2-7; the match to TRBD1 covers 9 bases. CDR3 length: 15 residues. Germline CDR1 is SGHTA and CDR2 is FQGTGA. V was pared by 2 bases and J by 2 bases, with 4 bases of the junction left unmatched. In DNA form, the CDR3 reads TGTGCCAGCAGCTTACAGGGACAGGGAGCCTACGAGCAGTACTTC. Translated, it gives CASSLQGQGAYEQYF.